This T cell receptor (beta chain) was captured by sequencing in a study of T-cell memory formation after mild COVID-19. Study context: Largely donor-specific TCR clusters were found.

The CDR3 has 14 residues. Germline CDR1 is SGHAT and CDR2 is FQNNGV. Trimming stripped 5 bases from V and 4 bases from J, with 15 bases between. TCRdb recomputed calls from the 5' RACE reads with MiXCR, one row per CDR3 protein. Altogether a few hundred thousand distinct CDR3 sequences are present, around a fifth being singletons, with the ten largest covering around 20%. Findings and caveats of the study: Shrinking CD4+ clones were chiefly CM and EM; CD8+ ones were chiefly EMRA.

Concerning this clonotype: Its antigen is still unknown.

Sequencing was done on a sample of PBMCs or a T cell subset sorted from them (not recorded which). The TCR originated in a man aged 18 to 29 who had mild COVID-19 (a few samples of this study predate the infection). Cell type and time point are not known. The gene calls are TRBV11-2 and TRBJ2-7; D may match TRBD1 or TRBD2 (5 bases each). The CDR3 here is CASSHHGGGYEQYV. The CDR3 DNA is TGTGCCAGCAGCCATCATGGTGGGGGTTACGAGCAGTACGTC.